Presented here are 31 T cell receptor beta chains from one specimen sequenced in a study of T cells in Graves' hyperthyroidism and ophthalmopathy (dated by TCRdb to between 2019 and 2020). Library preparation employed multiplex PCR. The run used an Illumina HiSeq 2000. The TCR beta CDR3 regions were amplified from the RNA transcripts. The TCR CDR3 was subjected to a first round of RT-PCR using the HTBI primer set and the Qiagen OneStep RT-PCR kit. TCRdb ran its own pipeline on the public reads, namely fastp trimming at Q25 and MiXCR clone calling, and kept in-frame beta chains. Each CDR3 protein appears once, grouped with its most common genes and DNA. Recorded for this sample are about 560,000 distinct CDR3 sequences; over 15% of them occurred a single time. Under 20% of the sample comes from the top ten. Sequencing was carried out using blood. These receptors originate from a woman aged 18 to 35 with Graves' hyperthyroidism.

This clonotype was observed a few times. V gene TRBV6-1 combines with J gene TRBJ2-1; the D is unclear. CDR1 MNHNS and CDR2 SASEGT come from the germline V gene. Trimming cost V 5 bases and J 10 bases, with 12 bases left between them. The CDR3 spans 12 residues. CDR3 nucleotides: TGTGCCAGCAGTACGGCCTTCGGGGAGCAGTTCTTC. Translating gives CASSTAFGEQFF.

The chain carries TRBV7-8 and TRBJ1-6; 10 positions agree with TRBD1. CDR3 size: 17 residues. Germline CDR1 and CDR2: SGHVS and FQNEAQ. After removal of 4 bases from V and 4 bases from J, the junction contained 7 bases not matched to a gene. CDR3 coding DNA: TGTGCCAGCAGCTCAAAGCCGGGACAGGGGTATAATTCACCCCTCCACTTT. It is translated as CASSSKPGQGYNSPLHF.

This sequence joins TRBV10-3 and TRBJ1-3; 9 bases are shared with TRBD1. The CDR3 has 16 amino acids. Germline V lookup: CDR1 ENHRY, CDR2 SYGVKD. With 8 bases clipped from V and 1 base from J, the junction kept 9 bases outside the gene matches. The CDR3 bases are TGTGCCATCGGTGGGACAGGGCGACTTTCTGGAAACACCATATATTTT. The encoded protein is CAIGGTGRLSGNTIYF.

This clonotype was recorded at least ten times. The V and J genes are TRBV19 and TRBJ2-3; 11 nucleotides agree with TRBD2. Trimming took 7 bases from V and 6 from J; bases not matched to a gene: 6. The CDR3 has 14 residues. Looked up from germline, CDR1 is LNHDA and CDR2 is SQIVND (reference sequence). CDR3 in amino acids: CASTTSGTSDTQYF. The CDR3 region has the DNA TGTGCCAGTACGACTAGCGGGACATCGGATACGCAGTATTTT. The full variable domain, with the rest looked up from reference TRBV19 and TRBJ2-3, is DGGITQSPKYLFRKEGQNVTLSCEQNLNHDAMYWYRQDPGQGLRLIYYSQIVNDFQKGDIAEGYSVSREKKESFPLTVTSAQKNPTAFYLCASTTSGTSDTQYFGPGTRLTVL.

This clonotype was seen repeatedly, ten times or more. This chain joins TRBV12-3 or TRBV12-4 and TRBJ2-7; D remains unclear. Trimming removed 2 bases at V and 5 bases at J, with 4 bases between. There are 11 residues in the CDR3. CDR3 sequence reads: CASSLSNEQYF. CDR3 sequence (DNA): TGTGCCAGCAGTTTAAGCAACGAGCAGTACTTC.

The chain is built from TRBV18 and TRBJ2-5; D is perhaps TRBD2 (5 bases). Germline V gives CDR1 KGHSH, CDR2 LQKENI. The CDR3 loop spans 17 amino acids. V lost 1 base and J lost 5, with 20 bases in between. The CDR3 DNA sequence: TGTGCCAGCTCACCACGAGTAGTAAGGACTGCCGGTGAGACCCAGTACTTC. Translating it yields CASSPRVVRTAGETQYF.

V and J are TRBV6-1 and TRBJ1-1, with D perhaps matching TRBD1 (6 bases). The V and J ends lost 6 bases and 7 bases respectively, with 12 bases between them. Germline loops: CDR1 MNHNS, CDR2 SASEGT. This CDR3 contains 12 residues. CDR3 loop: CASSPGQVEAFF. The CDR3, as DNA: TGTGCCAGCAGCCCGGGACAAGTTGAAGCTTTCTTT.

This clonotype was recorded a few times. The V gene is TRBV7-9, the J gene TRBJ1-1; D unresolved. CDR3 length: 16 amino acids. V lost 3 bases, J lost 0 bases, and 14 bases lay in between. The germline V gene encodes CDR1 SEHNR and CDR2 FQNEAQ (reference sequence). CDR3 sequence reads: CASSFPYPRMNTEAFF. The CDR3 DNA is TGTGCCAGCAGCTTCCCTTACCCTCGGATGAACACTGAAGCTTTCTTT.

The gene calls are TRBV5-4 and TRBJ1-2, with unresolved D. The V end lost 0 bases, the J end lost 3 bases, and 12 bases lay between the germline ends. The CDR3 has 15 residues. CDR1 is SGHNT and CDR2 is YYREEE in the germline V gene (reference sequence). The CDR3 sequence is CASSLGALQDYGYTF. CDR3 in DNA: TGTGCCAGCAGCTTGGGTGCCCTGCAGGACTATGGCTACACCTTC.

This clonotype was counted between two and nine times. The CDR3 sequence is CASGLVLGQGRNEQYF. The CDR3 DNA reads TGTGCTAGTGGTTTGGTATTGGGCCAGGGAAGGAACGAGCAGTACTTC. The J gene is TRBJ2-7, the V gene TRBV12-5; D possibly corresponds to TRBD1 (5 bases). Trimming cost V 0 bases and J 5 bases, with 17 bases left between them. Per germline, CDR1 LGHNT and CDR2 FRNRAP. The CDR3 extends over 16 amino acids.

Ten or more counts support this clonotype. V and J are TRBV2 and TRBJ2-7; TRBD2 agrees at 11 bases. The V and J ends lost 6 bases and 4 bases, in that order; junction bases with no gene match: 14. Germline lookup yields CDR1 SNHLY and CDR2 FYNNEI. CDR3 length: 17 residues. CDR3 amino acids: CASRPPDSGTSGYEQYF. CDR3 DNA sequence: TGTGCCAGCAGACCACCAGATTCCGGGACTAGCGGTTACGAGCAGTACTTC.

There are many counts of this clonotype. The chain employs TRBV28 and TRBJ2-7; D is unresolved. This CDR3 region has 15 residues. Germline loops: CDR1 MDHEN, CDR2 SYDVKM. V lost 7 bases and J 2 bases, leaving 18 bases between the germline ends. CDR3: CASIEVGRAPYEQYF. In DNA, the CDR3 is TGTGCCAGCATAGAAGTGGGAAGGGCCCCCTACGAGCAGTACTTC.

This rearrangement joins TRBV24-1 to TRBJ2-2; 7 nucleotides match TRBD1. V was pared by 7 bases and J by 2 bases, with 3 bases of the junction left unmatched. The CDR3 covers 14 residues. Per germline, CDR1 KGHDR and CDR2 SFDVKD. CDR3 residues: CATRRQGNTGELFF. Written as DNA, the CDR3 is TGTGCCACCAGAAGACAGGGAAACACCGGGGAGCTGTTTTTT.

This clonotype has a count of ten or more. CDR3 nucleotides: TGTGCCAGCACCCCAGGGGGGGGCCGCACAGATACGCAGTATTTT. Translating gives CASTPGGGRTDTQYF. The chain couples TRBV12-3 or TRBV12-4 to TRBJ2-3; perhaps D is TRBD1 or TRBD2 (7 bases each). The CDR3 contains 15 residues. V lost 7 bases and J 1 base, leaving 15 bases between the germline ends.

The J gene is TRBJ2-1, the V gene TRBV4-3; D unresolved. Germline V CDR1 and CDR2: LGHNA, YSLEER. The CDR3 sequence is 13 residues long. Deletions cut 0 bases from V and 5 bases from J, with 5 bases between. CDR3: CASSQDLDNEQFF. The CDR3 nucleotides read TGCGCCAGCAGCCAAGATCTTGACAATGAGCAGTTCTTC.

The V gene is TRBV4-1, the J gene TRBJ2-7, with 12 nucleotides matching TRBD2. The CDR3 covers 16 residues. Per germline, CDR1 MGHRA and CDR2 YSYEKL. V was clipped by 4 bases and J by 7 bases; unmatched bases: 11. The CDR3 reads CASSPGLAGFSWEQYF. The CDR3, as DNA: TGCGCCAGCAGCCCTGGACTAGCGGGATTCTCATGGGAGCAGTACTTC.

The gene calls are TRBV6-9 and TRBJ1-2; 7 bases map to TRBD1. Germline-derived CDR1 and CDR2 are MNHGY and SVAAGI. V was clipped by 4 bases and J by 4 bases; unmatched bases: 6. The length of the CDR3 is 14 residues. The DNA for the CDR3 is TGTGCCAGCAGTTTCGGACAGGAGGGCTATGGCTACACCTTC. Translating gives CASSFGQEGYGYTF.

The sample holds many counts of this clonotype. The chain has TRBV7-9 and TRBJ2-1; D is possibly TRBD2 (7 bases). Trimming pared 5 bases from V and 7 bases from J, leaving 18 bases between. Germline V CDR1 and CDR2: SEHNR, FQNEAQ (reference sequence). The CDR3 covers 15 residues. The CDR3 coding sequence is TGTGCCAGCAGCCTCCTTAGGGGGGGGAGGAATGAGCAGTTCTTC. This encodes CASSLLRGGRNEQFF.

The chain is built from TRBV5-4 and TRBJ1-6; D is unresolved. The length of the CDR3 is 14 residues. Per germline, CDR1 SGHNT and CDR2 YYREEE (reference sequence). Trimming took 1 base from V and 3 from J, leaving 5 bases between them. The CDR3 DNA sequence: TGTGCCAGCAGCTTGACAGACTATAATTCACCCCTCCACTTT. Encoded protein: CASSLTDYNSPLHF.

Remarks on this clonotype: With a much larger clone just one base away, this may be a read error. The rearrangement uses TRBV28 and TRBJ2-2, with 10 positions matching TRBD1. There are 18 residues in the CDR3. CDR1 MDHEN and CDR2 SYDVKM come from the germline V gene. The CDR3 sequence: CGSLSGTGDLANTGELFF. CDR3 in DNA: TGTGGCAGCTTGTCTGGGACAGGGGATCTGGCGAACACCGGGGAGCTGTTTTTT.

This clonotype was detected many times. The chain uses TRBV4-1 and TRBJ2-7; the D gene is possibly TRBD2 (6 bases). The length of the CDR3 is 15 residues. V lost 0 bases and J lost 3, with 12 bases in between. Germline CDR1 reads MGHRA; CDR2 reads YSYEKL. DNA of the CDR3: TGCGCCAGCAGCCAAGAACTAGCTGAGAACTACGAGCAGTACTTC. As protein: CASSQELAENYEQYF.

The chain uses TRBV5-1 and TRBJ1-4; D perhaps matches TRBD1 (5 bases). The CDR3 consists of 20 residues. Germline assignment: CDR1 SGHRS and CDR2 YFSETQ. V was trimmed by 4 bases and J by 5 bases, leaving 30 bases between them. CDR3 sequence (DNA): TGCGCCAGCAGCCAGATCTTCAGGACGGGAACCGTCAAGGGGAATGAAAAACTGTTTTTT. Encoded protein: CASSQIFRTGTVKGNEKLFF.

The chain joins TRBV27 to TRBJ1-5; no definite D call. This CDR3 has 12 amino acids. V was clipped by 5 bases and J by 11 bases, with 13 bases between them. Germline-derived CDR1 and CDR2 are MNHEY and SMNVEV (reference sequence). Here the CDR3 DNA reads TGTGCCAGCAGTACGGGCCTATCAGCCCAGCATTTT. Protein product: CASSTGLSAQHF.

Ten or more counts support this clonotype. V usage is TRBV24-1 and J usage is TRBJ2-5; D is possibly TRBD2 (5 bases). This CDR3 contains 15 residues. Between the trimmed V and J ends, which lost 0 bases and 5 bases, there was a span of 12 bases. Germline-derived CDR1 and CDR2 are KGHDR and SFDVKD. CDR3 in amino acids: CATSDLREGVETQYF. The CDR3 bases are TGTGCCACCAGTGATTTGCGTGAGGGAGTGGAGACCCAGTACTTC.

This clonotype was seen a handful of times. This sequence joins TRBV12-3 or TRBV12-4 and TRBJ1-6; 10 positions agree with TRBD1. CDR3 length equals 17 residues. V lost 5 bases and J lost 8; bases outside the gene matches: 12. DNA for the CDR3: TGTGCCAGCAGTCTCCAGACAGGGGGCGCGGAGGATTCACCCCTCCACTTT. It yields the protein CASSLQTGGAEDSPLHF.

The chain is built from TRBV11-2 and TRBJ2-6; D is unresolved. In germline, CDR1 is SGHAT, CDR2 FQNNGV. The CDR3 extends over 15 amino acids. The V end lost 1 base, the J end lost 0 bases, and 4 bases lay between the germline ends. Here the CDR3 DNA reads TGTGCCAGCAGCTTAGGACGCTCTGGGGCCAACGTCCTGACTTTC. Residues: CASSLGRSGANVLTF.

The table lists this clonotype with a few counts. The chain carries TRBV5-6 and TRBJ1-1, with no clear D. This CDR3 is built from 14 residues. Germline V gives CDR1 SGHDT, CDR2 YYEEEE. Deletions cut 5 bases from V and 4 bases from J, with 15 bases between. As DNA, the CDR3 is TGTGCCAGCAGTGACATTGGATGGGGCACTGAAGCTTTCTTT. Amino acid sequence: CASSDIGWGTEAFF. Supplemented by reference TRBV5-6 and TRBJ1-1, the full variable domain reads DAGVTQSPTHLIKTRGQQVTLRCSPKSGHDTVSWYQQALGQGPQFIFQYYEEEERQRGNFPDRFSGHQFPNYSSELNVNALLLGDSALYLCASSDIGWGTEAFFGQGTRLTVV.

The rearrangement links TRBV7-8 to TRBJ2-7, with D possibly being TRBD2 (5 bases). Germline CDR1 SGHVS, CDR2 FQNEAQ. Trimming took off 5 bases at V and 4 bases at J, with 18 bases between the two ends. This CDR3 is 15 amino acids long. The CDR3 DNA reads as TGTGCCAGCAGCCTGGGCCCCGGGATTGGATACGAGCAGTACTTC. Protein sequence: CASSLGPGIGYEQYF.

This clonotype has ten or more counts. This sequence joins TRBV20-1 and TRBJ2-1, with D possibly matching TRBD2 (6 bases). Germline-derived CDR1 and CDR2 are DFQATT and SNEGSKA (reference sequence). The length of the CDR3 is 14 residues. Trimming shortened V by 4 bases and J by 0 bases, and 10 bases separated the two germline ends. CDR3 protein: CSATISGSYNEQFF. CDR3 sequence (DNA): TGCAGTGCTACGATTAGCGGCTCCTACAATGAGCAGTTCTTC.

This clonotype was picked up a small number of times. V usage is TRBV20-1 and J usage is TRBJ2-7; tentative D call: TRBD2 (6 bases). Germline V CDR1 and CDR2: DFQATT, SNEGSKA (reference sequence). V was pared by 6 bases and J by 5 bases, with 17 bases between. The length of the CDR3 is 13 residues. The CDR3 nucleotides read TGCAGTGCCCCAGTTGGGGGAGGAAACGAGCAGTACTTC. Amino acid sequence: CSAPVGGGNEQYF.

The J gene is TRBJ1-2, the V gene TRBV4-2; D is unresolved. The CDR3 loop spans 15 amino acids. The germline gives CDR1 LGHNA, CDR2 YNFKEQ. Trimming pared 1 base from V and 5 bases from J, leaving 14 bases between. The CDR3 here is CASSQVGGPVYGYTF. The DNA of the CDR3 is TGTGCCAGCAGCCAAGTGGGAGGGCCGGTTTATGGCTACACCTTC.